The next 7 T cell receptor beta chains were all read from a single sample in a study of T cells in Graves' hyperthyroidism and ophthalmopathy. Researchers amplified the TCR beta CDR3 regions from RNA transcripts. The TCR CDR3 was amplified in a first-round RT-PCR using the HTBI primer set. MiXCR, run by TCRdb on the multiplex PCR reads, gives a single entry per CDR3 protein. Seen here are under 450,000 distinct CDR3 sequences, approximately 15% observed once, and the top ten hold over 12%. Input material: blood. The source is a woman aged 18-30 years with Graves' hyperthyroidism.

Worth noting for this clonotype: At one of its ends the junction is not consistent with the germline gene, which may arise from a read error. The chain has TRBV7-7 and TRBJ2-5; the D gene is possibly TRBD2 (5 bases). Germline V CDR1 and CDR2: SSHAT, FNYEAQ (reference sequence). The length of the CDR3 is 14 residues. CDR3: CASSLRAGRETQYF. CDR3 sequence (DNA): TGTGCTAGCAGCCTAAGGGCGGGTCGAGAGACCCAGTACTTC.

This clonotype was seen at least ten times. The rearrangement uses TRBV5-1 and TRBJ2-7; D gene uncertain. The V gene's germline CDR1 is SGHRS and CDR2 YFSETQ. The CDR3 is 12 amino acids. V was trimmed by 0 bases and J by 4 bases, leaving 5 bases between them. CDR3 DNA sequence: TGCGCCAGCAGCTTGGATGCTTACGAGCAGTACTTC. It codes for CASSLDAYEQYF.

This clonotype has ten or more counts. The chain carries TRBV6-1 and TRBJ1-5; D gene unclear. This CDR3 comprises 11 residues. V dropped 6 bases and J dropped 4 bases, with 4 bases sitting between them. Germline CDR1 and CDR2: MNHNS and SASEGT. The CDR3 DNA follows: TGTGCCAGCAGGGCTAATCAGCCCCAGCATTTT. Residues: CASRANQPQHF.

The rearrangement joins TRBV7-9 to TRBJ1-3; D possibly corresponds to TRBD1 (6 bases). The CDR3 spans 18 residues. The germline V gene encodes CDR1 SEHNR and CDR2 FQNEAQ (reference sequence). The V and J ends lost 2 bases and 0 bases respectively, with 17 bases between them. CDR3 amino acids: CASSLFRYRVTSGNTIYF. CDR3 bases: TGTGCCAGCAGCTTATTTCGGTACAGGGTCACCTCTGGAAACACCATATATTTT.

This clonotype showed up many times. The J gene is TRBJ2-1, the V gene TRBV20-1; no firm D call. Per germline, CDR1 DFQATT and CDR2 SNEGSKA (reference sequence). The CDR3 is made up of 11 amino acids. Trimming pared 0 bases from V and 10 bases from J, leaving 7 bases between. The chain's CDR3 is CSARDGWEQFF. The CDR3 DNA reads TGCAGTGCTAGAGATGGGTGGGAGCAGTTCTTC.

This clonotype came up many times. The chain combines TRBV29-1 with TRBJ1-1; TRBD1 might be the D (6 bases). V lost 2 bases and J lost 0, with 13 bases in between. Germline CDR1 is SQVTM and CDR2 is ANQGSEA. The CDR3 has 15 amino acids. For the CDR3, the DNA is TGCAGCGTTGAACCGGGACAAAAGATGAACACTGAAGCTTTCTTT. Translation: CSVEPGQKMNTEAFF. Full variable domain (rest looked up from reference TRBV29-1 and TRBJ1-1): SAVISQKPSRDICQRGTSLTIQCQVDSQVTMMFWYRQQPGQSLTLIATANQGSEATYESGFVIDKFPISRPNLTFSTLTVSNMSPEDSSIYLCSVEPGQKMNTEAFFGQGTRLTVV.

The rearrangement joins TRBV7-9 to TRBJ1-1; no firm D call. Germline loops: CDR1 SEHNR, CDR2 FQNEAQ (reference sequence). The CDR3 is 10 residues long. V was trimmed by 8 bases and J by 5 bases, leaving 6 bases between them. CDR3 protein: CASGRTEAFF. CDR3 DNA: TGTGCCAGCGGGAGGACTGAAGCTTTCTTT.